The 18 T cell receptor beta chains presented below share a single source sample, sequenced in a study of vaccination and CD4 T cells after COVID-19. Cultured CD4+ T-cell DNA underwent Oncomine TCR Beta short-read sequencing. TCRdb re-derived calls from the PCR reads in MiXCR, one entry per CDR3 protein. The table has 10,000 to 15,000 distinct CDR3 sequences, 62% seen once. Antigens of these TCRs are unknown. The sample's treatment: approximately 11-day PBMC culture with coronavirus spike peptide pools or control peptides (ViraFEST assay). The sample was CD4+ T cells from blood, cultured in vitro. The receptor set was obtained from a human donor who had recovered from COVID-19.

V usage is TRBV5-5 and J usage is TRBJ2-7; 7 bases agree with TRBD1. CDR1 is SGHKS and CDR2 is YYEKEE in the germline V gene (reference sequence). CDR3 size: 15 residues. V shed 6 bases, J shed 1 base, and the junction held 10 bases outside the gene matches. The CDR3 DNA follows: TGTGCCAGCATCCCAGCGACAGGGTCATCCTACGAGCAGTACTTC. This translates into CASIPATGSSYEQYF.

The V and J genes are TRBV9 and TRBJ1-6; 9 nucleotides agree with TRBD1. Trimming removed 4 bases from V and 6 bases from J; junction bases left unmatched: 5. CDR3 size: 15 residues. CDR1 SGDLS and CDR2 YYNGEE come from the germline V gene. The CDR3 spells CASSPRQGGNSPLHF. The CDR3 coding sequence is TGTGCCAGCAGCCCTCGACAGGGGGGTAATTCACCCCTCCACTTT.

V gene TRBV27 combines with J gene TRBJ1-6; unclear D gene. The V and J ends lost 3 bases and 9 bases respectively, with 15 bases between them. The germline gives CDR1 MNHEY, CDR2 SMNVEV (reference sequence). This CDR3 has 15 residues. The CDR3: CASSFVVSGRSPLHF. DNA of the CDR3: TGTGCCAGCAGTTTCGTCGTTAGCGGGCGTTCACCCCTCCACTTT.

This CDR3 reads CASSRQGLQPQHF. Written as DNA, the CDR3 is TGTGCCAGCAGCCGACAGGGGCTGCAGCCCCAGCATTTT. The chain has TRBV6-1 and TRBJ1-5, with 8 bases that match TRBD1. From germline, CDR1 is MNHNS and CDR2 SASEGT. The V gene end was trimmed by 6 bases and the J gene end by 7 bases; junction bases not matched to a gene: 5. The length of the CDR3 is 13 residues.

This chain links TRBV18 with TRBJ2-1; 8 bases map to TRBD2. The CDR3 length is 17 residues. CDR1 is KGHSH and CDR2 is LQKENI in the germline V gene. The J segment lost 7 bases and the V segment lost 3 bases, leaving 14 bases of the junction unmatched. CDR3: CASSPREGQRSVNEQFF. The CDR3 DNA sequence: TGTGCCAGCTCACCTCGGGAGGGGCAGCGATCGGTTAATGAGCAGTTCTTC.

This clonotype was picked up a small number of times. The genes are TRBV30 and TRBJ1-2, with 7 bases identical to TRBD1. The CDR3 spans 13 residues. Germline V gene sequence: CDR1 GTSNPN, CDR2 SVGIG (reference sequence). V shed 3 bases and J 6 bases; nucleotides not matched to a gene: 7. CDR3 residues: CAWSPDRTNGYTF. The DNA of the CDR3 is TGTGCCTGGAGCCCGGACAGGACTAATGGCTACACCTTC.

V gene TRBV19 combines with J gene TRBJ2-7; 8 bases line up with TRBD1. J lost 4 bases, V lost 3 bases, and 5 bases had no gene match. CDR1 is LNHDA, CDR2 SQIVND, per germline (reference sequence). The CDR3 spans 14 residues. The CDR3 sequence is CASSIRTGLYEQYF. The CDR3 DNA is TGTGCCAGTAGTATCCGGACAGGGTTGTACGAGCAGTACTTC.

A note on this clonotype: A junction end diverges from the germline sequence, so it may reflect a read error. The chain uses TRBV7-8 and TRBJ1-2, with a possible D match to TRBD1 (5 bases). Germline loops: CDR1 SGHVS, CDR2 FQNEAQ. This CDR3 comprises 13 residues. Here the CDR3 reads CASSRRALWGCTF. The DNA for the CDR3 is TGTGCCAGCAGCCGCCGGGCCCTTTGGGGCTGCACCTTC.

This clonotype was observed a handful of times. CDR3: CSARALTGTGNYGYTF. CDR3 DNA sequence: TGCAGTGCTAGAGCCTTGACCGGGACAGGGAACTATGGCTACACCTTC. The rearrangement uses TRBV20-1 and TRBJ1-2; TRBD1 matches at 9 bases. This CDR3 region has 16 residues. Germline-derived CDR1 and CDR2 are DFQATT and SNEGSKA (reference sequence). V lost 1 base to trimming and J lost 2 bases; unmatched junction nucleotides: 8.

The CDR3 DNA sequence: TGTGCCGGAGCAGCGGCAGCGAACACTGAAGCTTTCTTT. Translated, it gives CAGAAAANTEAFF. The chain joins TRBV30 to TRBJ1-1; D is ambiguous. CDR3 size: 13 residues. Trimming stripped 8 bases from V and 1 base from J, with 14 bases between. Germline CDR1 reads GTSNPN; CDR2 reads SVGIG (reference sequence).

This chain connects TRBV19 to TRBJ1-1; D is perhaps TRBD1 (5 bases). V was pared by 6 bases and J by 4 bases, with 21 bases between. Germline CDR1 LNHDA, CDR2 SQIVND (reference sequence). The CDR3 consists of 16 residues. Written as DNA, the CDR3 is TGTGCCAGTAGACCGGCAGGGCCCTCACGAGGCACTGAAGCTTTCTTT. Its protein product is CASRPAGPSRGTEAFF.

The chain recombines TRBV20-1 with TRBJ2-3, with unresolved D. Trimming left V 1 base short and J 5 bases short, with 13 bases between. Per the germline V gene, CDR1 is DFQATT and CDR2 is SNEGSKA (reference sequence). The CDR3 runs 14 residues. The CDR3 nucleotides read TGCAGTGCTAGAGTCGCCCTTCTCGAAGATACGCAGTATTTT. Amino acid sequence: CSARVALLEDTQYF.

The chain couples TRBV20-1 to TRBJ1-1; 7 bases are a match to TRBD1. The V segment lost 0 bases and the J segment 0 bases; nucleotides outside the gene matches: 10. CDR3 length: 17 residues. Germline values: CDR1 DFQATT, CDR2 SNEGSKA (reference sequence). DNA of the CDR3: TGCAGTGCTAGAGATCGACAGGGTTCGGTTATGAACACTGAAGCTTTCTTT. It codes for CSARDRQGSVMNTEAFF.

The chain is built from TRBV4-2 and TRBJ2-7, with 11 positions matching TRBD2. The CDR3 spans 16 residues. The V gene end was trimmed by 4 bases and the J gene end by 3 bases; junction bases not matched to a gene: 8. CDR1 is LGHNA, CDR2 YNFKEQ, per germline. The DNA for the CDR3 is TGTGCCAGCAGCCCGAGAGGCACTAGCGGGAGCTACGAGCAGTACTTC. Amino acid sequence: CASSPRGTSGSYEQYF.

The chain employs TRBV2 and TRBJ2-3, with D perhaps matching TRBD2 (5 bases). Looked up from germline, CDR1 is SNHLY and CDR2 is FYNNEI. This CDR3 region has 14 residues. Trimming took 4 bases from V and 2 from J, leaving 10 bases between them. The CDR3 spells CASSVRRYTDTQYF. The CDR3 nucleotides read TGTGCCAGCAGTGTCCGGAGGTACACAGATACGCAGTATTTT.

This chain joins TRBV20-1 and TRBJ1-1; D is unresolved. This CDR3 contains 16 residues. CDR1 is DFQATT, CDR2 SNEGSKA, per germline (reference sequence). V lost 0 bases and J lost 6, with 20 bases in between. The CDR3 spells CSAREGGRLYDAEAFF. In nucleotides, the CDR3 is TGCAGTGCTAGAGAGGGAGGAAGACTGTATGACGCTGAAGCTTTCTTT.

The V call is TRBV28, the J call TRBJ1-2; no clear D. CDR3 size: 16 residues. With 5 bases removed from V and 4 bases from J, the gap between germline ends came to 20 bases. Germline CDR1 MDHEN, CDR2 SYDVKM. The CDR3 loop is CASSNLDGSWSYGYTF. The CDR3 nucleotides read TGTGCCAGCAGTAATCTCGACGGATCCTGGAGCTATGGCTACACCTTC.

V gene TRBV12-3 or TRBV12-4 combines with J gene TRBJ2-1, with 13 bases aligning to TRBD2. This CDR3 is 14 amino acids long. The trim removed 5 bases at V and 7 bases at J, leaving 2 bases unmatched. Written as DNA, the CDR3 is TGTGCCAGCAGTGGACTAGCGGGGGTGAATGAGCAGTTCTTC. It codes for CASSGLAGVNEQFF.